This entry lists 5 T cell receptor beta chains sequenced from one sample in a study of OX40 agonist ivuxolimab in advanced cancers. Clones were read by immunoSEQ multiplex PCR, and TCRdb kept only the in-frame ones, dropping some. The sample holds about 41,000 clones, around 87% seen once. The sequences come from CD4+ or CD8+ T cells sorted from blood, collected in a trial of the OX40 agonist ivuxolimab. Receptors were obtained from an adult with an advanced solid tumor such as melanoma, head and neck, liver or kidney cancer.

J is TRBJ2-2 and V is TRBV7-3; tentatively, D is TRBD1 (5 bases). The germline V gene encodes CDR1 SGHTA and CDR2 FQGTGA. Trimming shortened V by 2 bases and J by 0 bases, and 16 bases separated the two germline ends. The CDR3 spans 18 residues. In DNA, the CDR3 is TGTGCCAGCAGCTTACAAGGGGCAGGCCTACCGAACACCGGGGAGCTGTTTTTT. Protein: CASSLQGAGLPNTGELFF.

The chain joins TRBV5-4 to TRBJ2-1; D not certain. V lost 0 bases and J lost 5, with 0 bases in between. This CDR3 is built from 11 residues. Looked up from germline, CDR1 is SGHNT and CDR2 is YYREEE (reference sequence). The CDR3 coding sequence is TGTGCCAGCAGCTTGGACAATGAGCAGTTCTTC. It translates to CASSLDNEQFF.

This rearrangement joins TRBV28 to TRBJ2-7; 10 positions agree with TRBD2. Germline loops: CDR1 MDHEN, CDR2 SYDVKM. V lost 5 bases, J lost 1 base, and 5 bases stayed unmatched. The CDR3 runs to 15 residues. CDR3 sequence reads: CASSRRTSGSYEQYF. The CDR3 DNA follows: TGTGCCAGCAGTCGACGGACTAGCGGATCCTACGAGCAGTACTTC.

The CDR3 loop reads CASSLELNQPQHF. For the CDR3, the DNA is TGTGCCAGCAGCTTAGAGCTGAATCAGCCCCAGCATTTT. V gene TRBV11-3 combines with J gene TRBJ1-5, with unresolved D. The CDR3 contains 13 residues. Trimming removed 0 bases at V and 4 bases at J, with 4 bases between. Germline values: CDR1 SGHNT, CDR2 YENEEA.

This clone appeared a few times. The chain joins TRBV13 to TRBJ2-1; TRBD2 agrees at 8 bases. Per germline, CDR1 PRHDT and CDR2 FYEKMQ (reference sequence). The CDR3 spans 16 residues. The ends lost 6 bases at V and 1 base at J; junction bases unmatched: 8. CDR3 amino acids: CASRPYTSGSYNEQFF. CDR3 in DNA: TGTGCCAGCAGACCATATACTAGCGGATCCTACAATGAGCAGTTCTTC.